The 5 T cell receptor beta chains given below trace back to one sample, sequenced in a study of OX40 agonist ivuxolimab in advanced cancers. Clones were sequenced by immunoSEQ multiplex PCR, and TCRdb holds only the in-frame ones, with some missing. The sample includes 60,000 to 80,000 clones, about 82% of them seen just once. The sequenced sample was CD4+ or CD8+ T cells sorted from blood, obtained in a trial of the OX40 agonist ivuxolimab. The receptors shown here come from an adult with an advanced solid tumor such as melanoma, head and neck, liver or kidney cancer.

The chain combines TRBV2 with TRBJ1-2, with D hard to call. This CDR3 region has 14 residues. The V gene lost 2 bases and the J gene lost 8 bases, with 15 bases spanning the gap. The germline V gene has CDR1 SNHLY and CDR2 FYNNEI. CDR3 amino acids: CASSETSGIGGYTF. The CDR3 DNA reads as TGTGCCAGCAGTGAAACCTCGGGAATTGGCGGCTACACCTTC.

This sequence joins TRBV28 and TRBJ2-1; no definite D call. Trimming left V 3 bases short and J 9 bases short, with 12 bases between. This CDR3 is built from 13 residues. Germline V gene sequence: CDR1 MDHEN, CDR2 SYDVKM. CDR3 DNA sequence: TGTGCCAGCAGTTTTCGTCTAGTAAGTGAGCAGTTCTTC. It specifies CASSFRLVSEQFF.

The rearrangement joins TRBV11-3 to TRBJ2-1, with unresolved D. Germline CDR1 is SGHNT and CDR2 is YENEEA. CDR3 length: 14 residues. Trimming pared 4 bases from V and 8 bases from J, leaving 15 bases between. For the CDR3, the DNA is TGTGCCAGCAGCTCGCGGACCGGTTGGGATGAGCAGTTCTTC. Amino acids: CASSSRTGWDEQFF. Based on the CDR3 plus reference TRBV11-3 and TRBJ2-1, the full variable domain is EAGVVQSPRYKIIEKKQPVAFWCNPISGHNTLYWYLQNLGQGPELLIRYENEEAVDDSQLPKDRFSAERLKGVDSTLKIQPAELGDSAVYLCASSSRTGWDEQFFGPGTRLTVL.

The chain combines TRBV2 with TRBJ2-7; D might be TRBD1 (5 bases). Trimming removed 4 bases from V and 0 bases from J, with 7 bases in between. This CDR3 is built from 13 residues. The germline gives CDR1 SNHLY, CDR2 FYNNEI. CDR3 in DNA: TGTGCCAGCAGTGTGGACAACTCCTACGAGCAGTACTTC. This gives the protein CASSVDNSYEQYF.

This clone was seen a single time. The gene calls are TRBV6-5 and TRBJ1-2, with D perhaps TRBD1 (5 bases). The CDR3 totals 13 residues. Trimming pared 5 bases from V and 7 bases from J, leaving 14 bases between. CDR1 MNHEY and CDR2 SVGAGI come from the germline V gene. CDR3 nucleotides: TGTGCCAGCAGTAAAGGTCAGGGTCTTGGCTACACCTTC. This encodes CASSKGQGLGYTF.